This TCR beta chain was identified during a study of cytomegalovirus exposure and HLA in healthy donors. Study-wide context: Earlier, roughly 120 million unique TCR beta sequences were recovered from roughly 200 million T cells by an analysis. Samples from HLA-typed donors yielded about 85 million unique TCRs in an early data release. Clustering assigned approximately 79% of the roughly 400 genotyped donors to the Caucasian-associated ancestry cluster.

A multiplex PCR was run with 60 Vbeta primers and 13 Jbeta primers. Produced via immunoSEQ multiplex PCR; TCRdb's table is partial and in-frame only. The sample contains around 130,000 clones, over 6.5% of which appear only once. Among the donors, all were healthy bone marrow donors. The CDR3 contains 13 residues. Germline assignment: CDR1 GTSNPN and CDR2 SVGIG (reference sequence). V shed 8 bases and J 5 bases; nucleotides not matched to a gene: 10. The chain combines TRBV30 with TRBJ1-1, with 8 bases that match TRBD1. The TCR comes from a woman aged 40 to 49 in good health and CMV-seropositive. The sequenced material came from PBMCs. CDR3: CARILTGGTEAFF. CDR3 bases: TGTGCCCGAATCCTAACAGGGGGAACTGAAGCTTTCTTT.